Shown below are 13 T cell receptor beta chains from a single sample sequenced in a study of shared clonotypes between healthy human individuals. As defined, naive CD8 cells were CD45RO-negative and positively selected for CCR7, with terminally differentiated effector memory CD45RA+ cells excluded. The table came from immunoSEQ multiplex PCR; TCRdb's copy has only in-frame clones and leaves some out. The sample contains about 2.2 million clones, about 94% of which appear only once. The specimen sequenced was naive CD8+ T cells from PBMCs. The receptors come from a man between 18 and 35 years old in good health. Some clones in this sample may be carry-over from other donors' samples.

The CDR3 DNA is TGTGCCAGCAGTGAACCCCCGCGCCCTGGCGGGGATACGCAGTATTTT. Translated, it gives CASSEPPRPGGDTQYF. The chain uses TRBV6-1 and TRBJ2-3, with D tentatively TRBD2 (5 bases). The V and J ends lost 2 bases and 6 bases respectively, with 18 bases between them. CDR1 is MNHNS and CDR2 is SASEGT in the germline V gene. This CDR3 is 16 amino acids long.

The V call is TRBV14, the J call TRBJ1-2; D might be TRBD1 (6 bases). Trimming removed 1 base at V and 5 bases at J, with 11 bases between. Germline CDR1 is SGHDN and CDR2 is FVKESK. This CDR3 has 14 residues. The CDR3 here is CASSQVGGPYGYTF. The DNA for the CDR3 is TGTGCCAGCAGCCAAGTCGGGGGGCCGTATGGCTACACCTTC.

This CDR3 is CASSQSTGGRGYGYTF. CDR3 nucleotide sequence: TGTGCCAGCAGCCAATCCACAGGGGGCCGAGGCTATGGCTACACCTTC. The chain links TRBV16 to TRBJ1-2; 9 bases match TRBD1. The CDR3 has 16 amino acids. V shed 0 bases and J 4 bases; nucleotides not matched to a gene: 6. Germline loops: CDR1 KGHSY, CDR2 FQNENV.

This chain joins TRBV7-3 and TRBJ2-5, with D possibly being TRBD1 or TRBD2 (5 bases each). CDR1 is SGHTA and CDR2 is FQGTGA in the germline V gene. V was clipped by 6 bases and J by 0 bases, with 14 bases between them. This CDR3 is 15 amino acids long. CDR3 coding DNA: TGTGCCAGCAGGGAGACCGGGACGTACCAAGAGACCCAGTACTTC. Protein product: CASRETGTYQETQYF. Based on the CDR3 plus reference TRBV7-3 and TRBJ2-5, the full variable domain is GAGVSQTPSNKVTEKGKYVELRCDPISGHTALYWYRQSLGQGPEFLIYFQGTGAADDSGLPNDRFFAVRPEGSVSTLKIQRTERGDSAVYLCASRETGTYQETQYFGPGTRLLVL.

The J gene is TRBJ2-7, the V gene TRBV11-2, with D maybe TRBD1 (6 bases). V lost 4 bases to trimming and J lost 3 bases, with 16 bases between them. There are 15 residues in the CDR3. Germline CDR1 is SGHAT and CDR2 is FQNNGV. CDR3 nucleotides: TGTGCCAGCAGCTCGCCACAGGGCGTCATCTACGAGCAGTACTTC. It specifies CASSSPQGVIYEQYF. Full variable domain (remainder filled in from reference TRBV11-2 and TRBJ2-7): EAGVAQSPRYKIIEKRQSVAFWCNPISGHATLYWYQQILGQGPKLLIQFQNNGVVDDSQLPKDRFSAERLKGVDSTLKIQPAKLEDSAVYLCASSSPQGVIYEQYFGPGTRLTVT.

This rearrangement joins TRBV4-1 to TRBJ2-7, with 7 bases identical to TRBD2. V shed 0 bases and J 0 bases; nucleotides not matched to a gene: 2. This CDR3 has 15 residues. Germline CDR1 reads MGHRA; CDR2 reads YSYEKL. CDR3 bases: TGCGCCAGCAGCCAAGAACTAGCGATCTCCTACGAGCAGTACTTC. This codes for CASSQELAISYEQYF.

The chain carries TRBV11-2 and TRBJ2-1; the D is unclear. CDR3 length: 11 amino acids. Trimming pared 2 bases from V and 10 bases from J, leaving 6 bases between. The germline V gene encodes CDR1 SGHAT and CDR2 FQNNGV. DNA for the CDR3: TGTGCCAGCAGCTTAAATGAAGAGCAGTTCTTC. Its protein product is CASSLNEEQFF.

This sequence joins TRBV7-6 and TRBJ2-3, with 15 bases lining up with TRBD2. CDR1 and CDR2 (germline): SGHVS, FNYEAQ. This CDR3 is built from 17 residues. V trimming: 0 bases; J trimming: 6 bases; junction bases outside the gene matches: 4. The CDR3 here is CASSLAGLAGGRDTQYF. In nucleotides, the CDR3 is TGTGCCAGCAGCTTAGCAGGACTAGCGGGAGGGCGGGATACGCAGTATTTT.

The V gene is TRBV19, the J gene TRBJ1-1, with TRBD1 as a possible D gene (5 bases). Germline CDR1 LNHDA, CDR2 SQIVND (reference sequence). The germline V and J ends were trimmed by 1 base and 2 bases, with 17 bases remaining between them. This CDR3 contains 17 residues. The DNA for the CDR3 is TGTGCCAGTAGTATAGGTGGGACGGGTACCTTAAACACTGAAGCTTTCTTT. This encodes CASSIGGTGTLNTEAFF.

V is TRBV15 and J is TRBJ1-2; D call uncertain. CDR3 size: 13 residues. Germline V lookup: CDR1 LNHNV, CDR2 YYDKDF (reference sequence). With 1 base removed from V and 2 bases from J, the gap between germline ends came to 5 bases. DNA of the CDR3: TGTGCCACCAGCAGAGCGGAGAACTATGGCTACACCTTC. Protein: CATSRAENYGYTF.

The chain has TRBV4-1 and TRBJ2-5; D unclear. CDR1 MGHRA and CDR2 YSYEKL come from the germline V gene. The V end lost 0 bases, the J end lost 1 base, and 18 bases lay between the germline ends. This CDR3 is built from 18 residues. CDR3 DNA: TGCGCCAGCAGCCAAGATTTTATAGGGTATCCGCTCCAAGAGACCCAGTACTTC. Protein: CASSQDFIGYPLQETQYF.

CDR3 region: CASSSGSARWNTGELFF. CDR3 DNA sequence: TGTGCCAGTAGTAGCGGCAGCGCCCGCTGGAACACCGGGGAGCTGTTTTTT. The chain couples TRBV19 to TRBJ2-2; unclear D gene. Germline V gene sequence: CDR1 LNHDA, CDR2 SQIVND (reference sequence). The CDR3 sequence is 17 residues long. Trimming cost V 4 bases and J 1 base, with 16 bases left between them.

The chain employs TRBV27 and TRBJ2-1, with 7 nucleotides matching TRBD2. The J segment lost 2 bases and the V segment lost 8 bases, leaving 3 bases of the junction unmatched. Per the germline V gene, CDR1 is MNHEY and CDR2 is SMNVEV (reference sequence). This CDR3 contains 13 residues. CDR3 nucleotides: TGTGCCAGCTGGGAGGGGACCTACAATGAGCAGTTCTTC. The encoded protein is CASWEGTYNEQFF.